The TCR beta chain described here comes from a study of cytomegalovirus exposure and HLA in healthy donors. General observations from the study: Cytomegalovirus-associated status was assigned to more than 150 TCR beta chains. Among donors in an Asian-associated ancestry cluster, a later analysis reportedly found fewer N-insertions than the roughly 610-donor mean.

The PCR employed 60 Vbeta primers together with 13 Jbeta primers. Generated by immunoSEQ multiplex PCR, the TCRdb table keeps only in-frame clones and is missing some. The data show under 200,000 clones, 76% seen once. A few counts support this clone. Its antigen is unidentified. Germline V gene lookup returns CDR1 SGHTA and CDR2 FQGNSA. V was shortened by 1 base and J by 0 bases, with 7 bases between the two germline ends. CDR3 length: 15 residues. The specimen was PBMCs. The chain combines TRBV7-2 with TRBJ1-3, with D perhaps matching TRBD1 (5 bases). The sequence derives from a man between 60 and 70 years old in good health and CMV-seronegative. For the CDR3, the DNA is TGTGCCAGCAGCTTAGGCAGGGACTCTGGAAACACCATATATTTT. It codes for CASSLGRDSGNTIYF.